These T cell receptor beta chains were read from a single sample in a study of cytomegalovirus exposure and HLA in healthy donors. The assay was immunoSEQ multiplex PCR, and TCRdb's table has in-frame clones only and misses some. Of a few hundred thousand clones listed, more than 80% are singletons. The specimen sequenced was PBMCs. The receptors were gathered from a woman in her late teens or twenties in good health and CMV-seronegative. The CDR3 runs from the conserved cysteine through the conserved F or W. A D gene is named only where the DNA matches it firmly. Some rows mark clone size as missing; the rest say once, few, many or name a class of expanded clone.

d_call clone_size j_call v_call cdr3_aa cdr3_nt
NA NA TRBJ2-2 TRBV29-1 CSVLRNTGELFF TGCAGCGTTCTTCGGAACACCGGGGAGCTGTTTTTT
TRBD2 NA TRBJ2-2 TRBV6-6 CASSLLAANTGELFF TGTGCCAGCAGTTTGCTAGCGGCGAACACCGGGGAGCTGTTTTTT
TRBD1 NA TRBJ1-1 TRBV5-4 CASSLGDRVNTEAFF TGTGCCAGCAGCTTGGGGGACAGAGTGAACACTGAAGCTTTCTTT
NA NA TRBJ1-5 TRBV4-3 CASSQVLDTRQPQHF TGCGCCAGCAGCCAAGTTCTCGACACGCGACAGCCCCAGCATTTT
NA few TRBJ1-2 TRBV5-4 CASSLSQAPYTF TGTGCCAGCAGCTTGAGCCAGGCCCCCTACACCTTC
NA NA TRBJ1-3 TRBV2 CASSPPPVSSGNTIYF TGTGCCAGCAGTCCCCCCCCCGTTAGCTCTGGAAACACCATATATTTT
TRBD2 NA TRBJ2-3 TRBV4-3 CASSAVTSGRVTDTQYF TGCGCCAGCAGCGCAGTCACTAGCGGGAGAGTCACAGATACGCAGTATTTT
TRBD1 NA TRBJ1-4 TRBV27 CASSLVGQGNEKLFF TGTGCCAGCAGTTTAGTGGGACAGGGGAATGAAAAACTGTTTTTT
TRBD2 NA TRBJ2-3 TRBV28 CASSPSHGLVFSDTQYF TGTGCCAGCAGTCCTTCACACGGACTAGTCTTTTCAGATACGCAGTATTTT
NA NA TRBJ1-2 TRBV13 CASSPSGFGYGYTF TGTGCCAGCAGCCCGAGCGGGTTTGGCTATGGCTACACCTTC
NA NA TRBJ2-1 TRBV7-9 CASSRSGFEGNEQFF TGTGCCAGCAGCCGTTCGGGGTTTGAGGGTAATGAGCAGTTCTTC
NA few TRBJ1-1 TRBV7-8 CASRATPGVNTEAFF TGTGCCAGCAGGGCGACTCCGGGGGTTAACACTGAAGCTTTCTTT
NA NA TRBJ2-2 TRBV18 CASSPLEVERRNAGELFF TGTGCCAGCTCACCCCTCGAGGTAGAGCGGCGAAATGCCGGGGAGCTGTTTTTT
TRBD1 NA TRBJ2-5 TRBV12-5 CASGIPGTGDETQYF TGTGCTAGTGGCATCCCAGGGACAGGGGACGAGACCCAGTACTTC
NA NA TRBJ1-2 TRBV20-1 CSAMVEAGYTF TGCAGTGCTATGGTCGAGGCCGGCTACACCTTC
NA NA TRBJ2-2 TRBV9 CASSHTGANTGELFF TGTGCCAGCAGCCACACGGGGGCGAACACCGGGGAGCTGTTTTTT
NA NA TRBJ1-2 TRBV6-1 CAVRVNYGYTF TGTGCCGTCCGGGTAAACTATGGCTACACCTTC
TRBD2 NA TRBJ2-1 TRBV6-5 CASRLAEYNEQFF TGTGCCAGCAGACTAGCGGAATACAATGAGCAGTTCTTC
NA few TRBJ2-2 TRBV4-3 CASSQEDRSPGELFF TGCGCCAGCAGCCAAGAAGACAGATCCCCCGGGGAGCTGTTTTTT
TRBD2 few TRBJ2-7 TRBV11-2 CASSLAGTSTYEQYF TGTGCCAGCAGCTTAGCCGGGACTAGCACCTACGAGCAGTACTTC
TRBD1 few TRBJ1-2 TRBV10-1 CASKQGPGYTF TGCGCCAGCAAACAGGGGCCTGGCTACACCTTC
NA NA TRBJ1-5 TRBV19 CASSNRPSNQPQHF TGTGCCAGTAGTAACAGACCGAGCAATCAGCCCCAGCATTTT
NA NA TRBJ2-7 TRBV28 CASSSDNPEQYF TGTGCCAGCAGTTCCGACAATCCCGAGCAGTACTTC
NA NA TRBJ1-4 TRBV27 CASTAGLRRGKLFF TGTGCCAGCACCGCCGGACTGCGGAGGGGAAAACTGTTTTTT
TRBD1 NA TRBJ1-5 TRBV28 CASSPTQGNQPQHF TGTGCCAGCAGTCCTACACAGGGGAATCAGCCCCAGCATTTT
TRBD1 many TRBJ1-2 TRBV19 CASSRETGTPNYGYTF TGTGCCAGTAGTCGAGAGACAGGGACCCCTAACTATGGCTACACCTTC
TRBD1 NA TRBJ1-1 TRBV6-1 CASRDRGDTEAFF TGTGCCAGCAGGGACAGGGGCGATACTGAAGCTTTCTTT
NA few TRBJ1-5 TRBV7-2 CASSTDRDQPQHF TGTGCCAGCAGCACCGACAGAGATCAGCCCCAGCATTTT
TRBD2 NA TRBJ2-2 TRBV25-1 CASSSGRDVTGELFF TGTGCCAGCAGTAGTGGGAGGGATGTCACCGGGGAGCTGTTTTTT
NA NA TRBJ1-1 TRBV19 CASSIGVWEAFF TGTGCCAGTAGTATCGGGGTTTGGGAAGCTTTCTTT
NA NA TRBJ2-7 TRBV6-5 CASLGGRGGAKQYF TGTGCCAGCCTAGGCGGGCGGGGCGGCGCCAAGCAGTACTTC
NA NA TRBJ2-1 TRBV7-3 CASSLDGLAYEQFF TGTGCCAGCAGCTTAGACGGTCTAGCCTATGAGCAGTTCTTC
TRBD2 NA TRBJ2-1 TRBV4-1 CASSQRGTETSFNEQFF TGCGCCAGCAGCCAAAGGGGTACGGAGACTAGCTTCAATGAGCAGTTCTTC
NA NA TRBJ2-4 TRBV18 CASSPPRLSAKNIQYF TGTGCCAGCTCACCCCCGCGTTTATCGGCCAAAAACATTCAGTACTTC
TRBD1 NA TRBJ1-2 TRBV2 CASSGTGGNYGYTF TGTGCCAGCAGTGGGACAGGGGGTAACTATGGCTACACCTTC
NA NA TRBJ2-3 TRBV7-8 CASSPRDTQYF TGTGCCAGCAGCCCACGGGATACGCAGTATTTT
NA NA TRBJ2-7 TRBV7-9 CASTDSYEQYF TGTGCCAGCACAGACAGCTACGAGCAGTACTTC
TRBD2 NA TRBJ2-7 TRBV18 CASSPSPTSGLYEQYF TGTGCCAGCTCCCCTAGCCCGACTAGCGGGCTCTACGAGCAGTACTTC
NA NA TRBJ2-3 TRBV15 CATSRDLADTQYF TGTGCCACCAGCAGAGATCTTGCAGATACGCAGTATTTT